One and the same sample provided the 4 T cell receptor beta chains below, sequenced in a study of a mutant IDH1 vaccine in newly diagnosed glioma. Using immunoSEQ multiplex PCR, the repertoire was profiled, and TCRdb retains in-frame clones only, with some absent. There are 55,000 to 70,000 clones in the sample; 89% occur only once, and 1.5% to 2.5% lies in the top ten. Their target antigens are unknown. The time point: week 11, during vaccination. Each dose delivered 300 ug of mutant IDH1 20-mer peptide subcutaneously with imiquimod. Sample: PBMCs, taken from a glioma patient whose treatment included an IDH1 peptide vaccine. Source of these receptors: a man aged 40-49 years with glioma.

This clone was seen a single time. The CDR3 is CASSLDWIGVSYEQYF. The CDR3 region has the DNA TGTGCCAGCAGCTTAGATTGGATAGGGGTCTCCTACGAGCAGTACTTC. The chain uses TRBV7-2 and TRBJ2-7; TRBD1 is a possible D gene (5 bases). The CDR3 is 16 amino acids. V gave up 1 base and J gave up 0 bases, with 13 bases separating them. Germline values: CDR1 SGHTA, CDR2 FQGNSA. The full variable domain, rest sourced from reference TRBV7-2 and TRBJ2-7, is GAGVSQSPSNKVTEKGKDVELRCDPISGHTALYWYRQSLGQGLEFLIYFQGNSAPDKSGLPSDRFSAERTGGSVSTLTIQRTQQEDSAVYLCASSLDWIGVSYEQYFGPGTRLTVT.

This chain joins TRBV6-1 and TRBJ1-2; 9 positions match TRBD1. The CDR3 covers 15 residues. The germline V gene has CDR1 MNHNS and CDR2 SASEGT. V was pared by 7 bases and J by 5 bases, with 11 bases of the junction left unmatched. Here the CDR3 DNA reads TGTGCCAGCAAGGGAACAGGGGGCGTTGGATATGGCTACACCTTC. It translates to CASKGTGGVGYGYTF.

V is TRBV7-9 and J is TRBJ2-5; TRBD1 matches at 8 bases. The end of the DNA is better explained by TRBJ2-7, so the J call may be wrong. The germline CDR1 and CDR2 sequences are SEHNR and FQNEAQ (reference sequence). This CDR3 comprises 14 residues. CDR3 sequence: CASSLIDRGGEQYF. Here the CDR3 DNA reads TGTGCCAGCAGCTTAATCGACAGGGGTGGCGAGCAGTACTTC.

V is TRBV19 and J is TRBJ1-2; tentatively, D is TRBD1 (6 bases). The V and J ends lost 9 bases and 7 bases respectively, with 21 bases between them. This CDR3 is built from 14 residues. Germline CDR1 LNHDA, CDR2 SQIVND (reference sequence). The chain's CDR3 is CASSGTPGRGGYTF. The CDR3 DNA is TGTGCCAGCTCCGGGACACCAGGGAGGGGTGGCTACACCTTC.